These T cell receptor beta chains were read from a single sample in a study of control samples from healthy donors and cancer patients. Assay: immunoSEQ multiplex PCR; the TCRdb copy retains only in-frame clones and omits some. Here the sample spans 20,000 to 30,000 clones, roughly 90% being singletons. Sequencing input: PBMCs. These TCRs come from a man over 45 with lung cancer. Each CDR3 is given with its conserved first and last residue. The order of the fields is clone size, D gene, V gene, J gene, CDR3 protein, CDR3 DNA. The D gene is left open where the match is weak. Expanded clones get a size class; other rows say once, few or many, or leave the size out.

clone_size: NA; d_call: NA; v_call: TRBV19; j_call: TRBJ1-1; cdr3_aa: CASSIAGDVMNTEAFF; cdr3_nt: TGTGCCAGTAGTATAGCTGGGGATGTTATGAACACTGAAGCTTTCTTT
clone_size: NA; d_call: NA; v_call: TRBV29-1; j_call: TRBJ1-1; cdr3_aa: CSVAAQRGGTEAFF; cdr3_nt: TGCAGCGTGGCGGCTCAGAGGGGTGGCACTGAAGCTTTCTTT
clone_size: NA; d_call: NA; v_call: TRBV3-1/TRBV3-2; j_call: TRBJ2-3; cdr3_aa: CASSQDFSTDTQYF; cdr3_nt: TGTGCCAGCAGCCAAGACTTTAGCACAGATACGCAGTATTTT
clone_size: NA; d_call: NA; v_call: TRBV28; j_call: TRBJ2-4; cdr3_aa: CASSLYGGGGRINIQYF; cdr3_nt: TGTGCCAGCAGTTTATACGGCGGAGGGGGGCGCATAAACATTCAGTACTTC
clone_size: NA; d_call: TRBD1; v_call: TRBV5-1; j_call: TRBJ1-1; cdr3_aa: CASSSGQAETEAFF; cdr3_nt: TGCGCCAGCAGCTCCGGACAGGCCGAGACTGAAGCTTTCTTT
clone_size: NA; d_call: NA; v_call: TRBV6-5; j_call: TRBJ1-5; cdr3_aa: CASIPGRGGNQPQHF; cdr3_nt: TGTGCCAGCATTCCCGGTCGGGGGGGCAATCAGCCCCAGCATTTT
clone_size: NA; d_call: TRBD1; v_call: TRBV5-1; j_call: TRBJ1-5; cdr3_aa: CASRLTGGGNQPQHF; cdr3_nt: TGCGCCAGCAGATTGACAGGGGGGGGCAATCAGCCCCAGCATTTT
clone_size: NA; d_call: NA; v_call: TRBV7-3; j_call: TRBJ1-1; cdr3_aa: CASSLWVNTEAFF; cdr3_nt: TGTGCCAGCAGCTTATGGGTTAACACTGAAGCTTTCTTT
clone_size: NA; d_call: TRBD1; v_call: TRBV15; j_call: TRBJ2-7; cdr3_aa: CATSSGTGGWYEQYF; cdr3_nt: TGTGCCACCAGCAGCGGGACAGGGGGTTGGTACGAGCAGTACTTC
clone_size: NA; d_call: NA; v_call: TRBV6-5; j_call: TRBJ1-1; cdr3_aa: CASRLLANEAFF; cdr3_nt: TGTGCCAGCAGGTTGCTGGCCAATGAAGCTTTCTTT
clone_size: NA; d_call: NA; v_call: TRBV7-9; j_call: TRBJ2-5; cdr3_aa: CASSSAPPGGETQYF; cdr3_nt: TGTGCCAGCAGCTCCGCCCCTCCCGGGGGAGAGACCCAGTACTTC
clone_size: once; d_call: NA; v_call: TRBV18; j_call: TRBJ1-1; cdr3_aa: CASALQDRNTEAFF; cdr3_nt: TGTGCCAGCGCCTTACAGGACCGGAACACTGAAGCTTTCTTT
clone_size: NA; d_call: TRBD1; v_call: TRBV18; j_call: TRBJ1-3; cdr3_aa: CASFTRGSGNTIYF; cdr3_nt: TGTGCCAGCTTTACCAGGGGGTCTGGAAACACCATATATTTT
clone_size: NA; d_call: NA; v_call: TRBV7-2; j_call: TRBJ2-3; cdr3_aa: CASSLGDWAGAPYLPQYF; cdr3_nt: TGTGCCAGCAGCTTAGGGGATTGGGCGGGGGCACCCTATCTACCGCAGTATTTT
clone_size: NA; d_call: TRBD1; v_call: TRBV7-3; j_call: TRBJ2-3; cdr3_aa: CASSLVGTDSTDTQYF; cdr3_nt: TGTGCCAGCAGCTTAGTGGGGACAGATAGCACAGATACGCAGTATTTT
clone_size: NA; d_call: NA; v_call: TRBV14; j_call: TRBJ1-6; cdr3_aa: CASSQWRLGPLHF; cdr3_nt: TGTGCCAGCAGCCAGTGGAGATTGGGACCCCTCCACTTT
clone_size: NA; d_call: TRBD1; v_call: TRBV24-1; j_call: TRBJ1-2; cdr3_aa: CATQQRTGGGYTF; cdr3_nt: TGTGCCACCCAACAACGGACAGGGGGAGGCTACACCTTC
clone_size: once; d_call: TRBD1; v_call: TRBV2; j_call: TRBJ1-6; cdr3_aa: CASYYRQGRNSPLHF; cdr3_nt: TGTGCCAGCTACTACCGACAGGGGCGGAATTCACCCCTCCACTTT
clone_size: NA; d_call: TRBD2; v_call: TRBV28; j_call: TRBJ2-1; cdr3_aa: CASSFSGEVNEQFF; cdr3_nt: TGTGCCAGCAGTTTTAGCGGGGAGGTAAATGAGCAGTTCTTC
clone_size: NA; d_call: NA; v_call: TRBV10-3; j_call: TRBJ1-1; cdr3_aa: CAISVAPNTEAFF; cdr3_nt: TGTGCCATCAGTGTAGCACCGAACACTGAAGCTTTCTTT
clone_size: NA; d_call: TRBD1; v_call: TRBV5-1; j_call: TRBJ2-5; cdr3_aa: CASSDGQVQETQYF; cdr3_nt: TGCGCCAGCAGCGACGGACAGGTCCAAGAGACCCAGTACTTC
clone_size: few; d_call: NA; v_call: TRBV4-3; j_call: TRBJ2-7; cdr3_aa: CASSLFKGPIYEQYF; cdr3_nt: TGCGCCAGCAGCCTATTCAAGGGGCCTATCTACGAGCAGTACTTC
clone_size: NA; d_call: NA; v_call: TRBV18; j_call: TRBJ1-6; cdr3_aa: CASSPRGGEASPLHF; cdr3_nt: TGTGCCAGCTCACCTAGAGGTGGGGAGGCTTCACCCCTCCACTTT
clone_size: NA; d_call: NA; v_call: TRBV4-1; j_call: TRBJ2-7; cdr3_aa: CASSQLLGEQYF; cdr3_nt: TGCGCCAGCAGCCAACTTCTGGGCGAGCAGTACTTC
clone_size: NA; d_call: NA; v_call: TRBV29-1; j_call: TRBJ1-5; cdr3_aa: CSVAQGTNQPQHF; cdr3_nt: TGCAGCGTTGCACAGGGCACCAATCAGCCCCAGCATTTT
clone_size: NA; d_call: TRBD2; v_call: TRBV7-2; j_call: TRBJ2-3; cdr3_aa: CASSLSAGGPLPDTQYF; cdr3_nt: TGTGCCAGCAGCTTATCTGCGGGGGGGCCTCTCCCAGATACGCAGTATTTT
clone_size: NA; d_call: TRBD1; v_call: TRBV7-2; j_call: TRBJ2-2; cdr3_aa: CASSSTSGTAVGELFF; cdr3_nt: TGTGCCAGCAGTTCGACTTCCGGGACAGCCGTTGGGGAGCTGTTTTTT
clone_size: NA; d_call: NA; v_call: TRBV5-1; j_call: TRBJ2-3; cdr3_aa: CASSRDQATDTQYF; cdr3_nt: TGCGCCAGCAGTCGGGACCAGGCCACAGATACGCAGTATTTT
clone_size: NA; d_call: TRBD1; v_call: TRBV18; j_call: TRBJ2-5; cdr3_aa: CASSPPTGLETQYF; cdr3_nt: TGTGCCAGCTCACCACCGACAGGGCTAGAGACCCAGTACTTC
clone_size: NA; d_call: NA; v_call: TRBV2; j_call: TRBJ2-5; cdr3_aa: CASRKGLQETQYF; cdr3_nt: TGTGCCAGCCGAAAGGGACTCCAAGAGACCCAGTACTTC
clone_size: NA; d_call: NA; v_call: TRBV5-8; j_call: TRBJ2-7; cdr3_aa: CASSSRRGDYEQYF; cdr3_nt: TGTGCCAGCAGCTCCCGCAGGGGGGACTACGAGCAGTACTTC